Below, 3 T cell receptor beta chains from the same sample are listed, as sequenced in a study of cytomegalovirus exposure and HLA in healthy donors. The protocol was immunoSEQ multiplex PCR, while the TCRdb copy is restricted to in-frame clones and leaves out a portion. Among roughly 47,000 clones, 90% to 95% were seen once, and the ten largest hold more than 2%. The sequencing input was PBMCs. The source is a woman younger than 30 in good health and CMV-seronegative.

The genes are TRBV27 and TRBJ2-3; D is ambiguous. The germline V gene has CDR1 MNHEY and CDR2 SMNVEV (reference sequence). Trimming pared 2 bases from V and 5 bases from J, leaving 11 bases between. The CDR3 is 14 residues long. The CDR3 coding sequence is TGTGCCAGCAGTTTACTCACTTCCGGAGATACGCAGTATTTT. Protein sequence: CASSLLTSGDTQYF.

V usage is TRBV6-5 and J usage is TRBJ1-2; 8 nucleotides line up with TRBD1. Germline loops: CDR1 MNHEY, CDR2 SVGAGI. CDR3 length equals 13 residues. Trimming at V came to 5 bases and at J to 3 bases, leaving 2 bases not matched to a gene. DNA for the CDR3: TGTGCCAGCAGTCCGGACAGGGACTATGGCTACACCTTC. Its translation is CASSPDRDYGYTF.

The chain combines TRBV28 with TRBJ1-2; D is possibly TRBD1 (6 bases). The CDR3 runs to 14 residues. The germline CDR1 and CDR2 sequences are MDHEN and SYDVKM. Trimming stripped 6 bases from V and 6 bases from J, with 17 bases between. This chain's CDR3 is CASRRPHEGDGYTF. The CDR3, as DNA: TGTGCCAGCAGGCGACCCCACGAGGGGGATGGCTACACCTTC.